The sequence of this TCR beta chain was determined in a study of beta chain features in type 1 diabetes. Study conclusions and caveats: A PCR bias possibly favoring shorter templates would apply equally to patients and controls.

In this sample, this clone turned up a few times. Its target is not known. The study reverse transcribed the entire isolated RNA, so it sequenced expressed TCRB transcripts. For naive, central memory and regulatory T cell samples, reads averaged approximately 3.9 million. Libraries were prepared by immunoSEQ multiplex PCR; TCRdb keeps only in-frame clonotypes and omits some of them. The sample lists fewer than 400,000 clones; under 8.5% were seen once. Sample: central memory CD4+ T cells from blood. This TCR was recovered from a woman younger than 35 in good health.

CDR3 sequence reads: CASSQERTRTDTQYF. CDR3 DNA: TGTGCCAGCAGCCAAGAACGGACTCGCACAGATACGCAGTATTTT. The V call is TRBV4-2, the J call TRBJ2-3; D may be TRBD2 (5 bases). The CDR3 consists of 15 residues. Per germline, CDR1 LGHNA and CDR2 YNFKEQ. V was cut by 0 bases and J by 1 base, with 8 bases left in between.